The present T cell receptor beta chain was sequenced within a study of patients and donors after allogeneic stem cell transplantation. CDR1 and CDR2 (germline): SGHRS, YFSETQ. This CDR3 is built from 15 residues. Trimming shortened V by 1 base and J by 7 bases, and 18 bases separated the two germline ends. TCRdb independently ran MiXCR on the RT-PCR reads; one entry per CDR3 protein. The table has 800,000 to 1,000,000 distinct CDR3 sequences, around 17% seen once. This clonotype originated in a human donor who was either an allogeneic HSCT recipient or a stem cell or donor lymphocyte infusion donor (not recorded which). It is not recorded whose cells these are; they may come from a transplant donor. The material sequenced was blood, either unsorted or a sorted T cell fraction (not recorded which). This chain uses TRBV5-1 with TRBJ2-7; D is perhaps TRBD1 (5 bases). Written as DNA, the CDR3 is TGCGCCAGCAGCTTGCTTCCTGAGGACACGTGGGAGCAGTACTTC. Translation: CASSLLPEDTWEQYF.